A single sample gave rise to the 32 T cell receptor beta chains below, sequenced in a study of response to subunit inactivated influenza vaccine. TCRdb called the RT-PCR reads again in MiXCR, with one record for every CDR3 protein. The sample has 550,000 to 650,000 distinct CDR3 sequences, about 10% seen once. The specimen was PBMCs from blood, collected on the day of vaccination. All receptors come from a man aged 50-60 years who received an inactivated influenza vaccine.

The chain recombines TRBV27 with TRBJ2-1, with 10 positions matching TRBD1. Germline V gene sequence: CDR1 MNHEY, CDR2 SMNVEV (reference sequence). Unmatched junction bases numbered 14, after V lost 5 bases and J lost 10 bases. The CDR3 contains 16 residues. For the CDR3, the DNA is TGTGCCAGCAGTCCGACCGGGACAGGGGCCCAATACGAGCAGTTCTTC. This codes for CASSPTGTGAQYEQFF.

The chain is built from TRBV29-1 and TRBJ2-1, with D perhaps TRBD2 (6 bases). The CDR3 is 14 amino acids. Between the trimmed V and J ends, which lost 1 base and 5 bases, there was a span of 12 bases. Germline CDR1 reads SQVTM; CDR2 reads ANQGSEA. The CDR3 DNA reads TGCAGCGTTGAAGGGAGGGCGGGCCACAATGAGCAGTTCTTC. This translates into CSVEGRAGHNEQFF.

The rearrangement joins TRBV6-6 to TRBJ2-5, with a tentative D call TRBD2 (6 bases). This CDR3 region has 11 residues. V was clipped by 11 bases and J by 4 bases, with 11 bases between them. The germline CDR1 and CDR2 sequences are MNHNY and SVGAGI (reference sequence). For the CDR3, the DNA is TGTGCCGGGGGAGGAGCAGAGACCCAGTACTTC. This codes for CAGGGAETQYF.

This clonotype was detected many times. The CDR3 DNA is TGTGCCAGCAGTTACGGCGGTGAAGCTTTCTTT. Protein sequence: CASSYGGEAFF. The chain employs TRBV12-3 or TRBV12-4 and TRBJ1-1; D is unclear. This CDR3 is 11 amino acids long. The V and J ends lost 4 bases and 7 bases respectively, with 7 bases between them.

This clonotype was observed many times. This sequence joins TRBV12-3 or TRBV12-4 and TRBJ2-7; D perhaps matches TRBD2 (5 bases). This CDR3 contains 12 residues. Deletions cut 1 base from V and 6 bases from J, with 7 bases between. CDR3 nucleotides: TGTGCCAGCAGTTTAGGAGGGCCCGAGCAGTACTTC. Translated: CASSLGGPEQYF.

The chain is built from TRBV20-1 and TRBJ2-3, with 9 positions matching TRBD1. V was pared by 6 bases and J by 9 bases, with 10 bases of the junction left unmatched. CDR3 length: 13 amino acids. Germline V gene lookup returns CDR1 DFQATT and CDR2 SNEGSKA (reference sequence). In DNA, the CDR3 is TGCAGTGCCCACACCTCGGACAGGGGCACGCAGTATTTT. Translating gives CSAHTSDRGTQYF.

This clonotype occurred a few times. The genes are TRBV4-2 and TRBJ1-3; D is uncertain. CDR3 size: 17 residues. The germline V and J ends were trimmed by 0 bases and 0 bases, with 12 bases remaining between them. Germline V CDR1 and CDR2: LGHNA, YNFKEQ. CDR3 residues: CASSQDLGSSSGNTIYF. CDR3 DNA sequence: TGTGCCAGCAGCCAAGATCTCGGCTCGAGCTCTGGAAACACCATATATTTT.

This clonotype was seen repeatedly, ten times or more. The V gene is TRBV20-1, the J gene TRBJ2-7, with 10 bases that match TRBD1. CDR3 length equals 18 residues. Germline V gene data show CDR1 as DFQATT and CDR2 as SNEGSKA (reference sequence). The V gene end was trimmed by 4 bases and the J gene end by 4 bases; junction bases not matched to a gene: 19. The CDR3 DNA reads TGCAGTGCTACCAGGACAGGGGGAGCTTCTAGGACCCTATACGAGCAGTACTTC. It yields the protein CSATRTGGASRTLYEQYF.

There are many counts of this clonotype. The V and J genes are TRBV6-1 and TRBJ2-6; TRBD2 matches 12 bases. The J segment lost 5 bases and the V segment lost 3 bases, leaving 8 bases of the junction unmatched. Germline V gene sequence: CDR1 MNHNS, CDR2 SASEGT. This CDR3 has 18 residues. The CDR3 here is CASSDPGTSGPWANVLTF. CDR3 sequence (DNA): TGTGCCAGCAGTGATCCCGGGACTAGCGGGCCCTGGGCCAACGTCCTGACTTTC.

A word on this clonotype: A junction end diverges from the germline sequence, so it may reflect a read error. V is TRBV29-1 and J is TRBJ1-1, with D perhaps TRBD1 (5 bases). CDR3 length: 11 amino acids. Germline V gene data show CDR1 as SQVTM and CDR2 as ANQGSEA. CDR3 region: CSVAVGAEAFF. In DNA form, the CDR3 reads TGCAGCGTTGCGGTCGGGGCTGAGGCTTTCTTT.

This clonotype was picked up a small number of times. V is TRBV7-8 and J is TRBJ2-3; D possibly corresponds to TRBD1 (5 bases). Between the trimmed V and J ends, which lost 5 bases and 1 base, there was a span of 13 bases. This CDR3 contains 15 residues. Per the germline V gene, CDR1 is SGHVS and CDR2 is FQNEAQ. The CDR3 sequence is CASSLWGSRTDTQYF. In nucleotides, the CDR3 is TGTGCCAGCAGCCTTTGGGGCTCCCGCACAGATACGCAGTATTTT.

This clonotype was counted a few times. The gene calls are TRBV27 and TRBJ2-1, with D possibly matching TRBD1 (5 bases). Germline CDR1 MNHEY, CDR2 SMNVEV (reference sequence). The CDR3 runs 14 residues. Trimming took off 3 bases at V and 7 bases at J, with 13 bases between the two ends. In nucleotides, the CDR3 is TGTGCCAGCAGTTTGTGGCAGGGTCGTAATGAGCAGTTCTTC. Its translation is CASSLWQGRNEQFF.

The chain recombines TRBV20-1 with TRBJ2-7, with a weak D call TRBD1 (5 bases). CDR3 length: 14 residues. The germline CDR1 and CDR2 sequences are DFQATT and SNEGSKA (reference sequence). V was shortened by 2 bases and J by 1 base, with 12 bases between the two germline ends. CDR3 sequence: CSARIRQGSYEQYF. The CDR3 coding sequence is TGCAGTGCTAGAATTCGGCAGGGATCCTACGAGCAGTACTTC.

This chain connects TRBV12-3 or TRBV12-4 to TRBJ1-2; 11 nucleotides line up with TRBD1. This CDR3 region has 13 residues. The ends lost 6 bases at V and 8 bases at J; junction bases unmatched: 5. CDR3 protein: CASRPGTGGGYTF. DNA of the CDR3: TGTGCCAGCAGACCCGGGACAGGGGGAGGCTACACCTTC.

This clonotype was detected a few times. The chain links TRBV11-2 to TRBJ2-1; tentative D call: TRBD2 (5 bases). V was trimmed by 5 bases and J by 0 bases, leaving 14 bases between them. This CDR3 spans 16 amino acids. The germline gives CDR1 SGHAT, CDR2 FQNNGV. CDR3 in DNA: TGTGCCAGCAGCCCCTTTCGAGGGAGCTCCTACAATGAGCAGTTCTTC. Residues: CASSPFRGSSYNEQFF.

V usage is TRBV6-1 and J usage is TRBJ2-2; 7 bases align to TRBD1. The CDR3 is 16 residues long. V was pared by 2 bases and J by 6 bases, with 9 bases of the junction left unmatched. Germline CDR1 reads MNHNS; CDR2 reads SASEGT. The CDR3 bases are TGTGCCAGCAGTGAAAGCTTGGCGACAGGGCCCGGGGAGCTGTTTTTT. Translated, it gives CASSESLATGPGELFF.

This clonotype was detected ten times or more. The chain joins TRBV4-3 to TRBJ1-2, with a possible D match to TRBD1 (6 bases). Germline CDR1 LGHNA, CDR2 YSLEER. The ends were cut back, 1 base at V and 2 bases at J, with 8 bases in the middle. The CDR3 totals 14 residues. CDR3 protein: CASSQGTANYGYTF. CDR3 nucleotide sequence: TGCGCCAGCAGCCAAGGGACAGCGAACTATGGCTACACCTTC.

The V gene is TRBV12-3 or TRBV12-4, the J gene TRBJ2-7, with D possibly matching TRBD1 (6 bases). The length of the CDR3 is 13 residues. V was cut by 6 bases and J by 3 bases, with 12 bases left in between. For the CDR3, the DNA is TGTGCCAGCAGGGGGGACATAAACTACGAGCAGTACTTC. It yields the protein CASRGDINYEQYF.

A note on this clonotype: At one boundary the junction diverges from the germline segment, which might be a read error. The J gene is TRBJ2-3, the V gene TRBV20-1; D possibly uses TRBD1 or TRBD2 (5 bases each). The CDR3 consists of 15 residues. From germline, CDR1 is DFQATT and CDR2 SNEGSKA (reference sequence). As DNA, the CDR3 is TGCTGTGCTAGAGATCTGCGAGGGGCCGTTGATACGCAGTATTTT. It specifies CCARDLRGAVDTQYF.

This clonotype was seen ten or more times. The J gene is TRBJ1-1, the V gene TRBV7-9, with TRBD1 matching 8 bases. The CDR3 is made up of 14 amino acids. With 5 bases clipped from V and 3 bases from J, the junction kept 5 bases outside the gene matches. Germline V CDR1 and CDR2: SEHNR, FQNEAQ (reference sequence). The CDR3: CASSLQGADTEAFF. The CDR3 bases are TGTGCCAGCAGCCTCCAGGGGGCCGACACTGAAGCTTTCTTT.

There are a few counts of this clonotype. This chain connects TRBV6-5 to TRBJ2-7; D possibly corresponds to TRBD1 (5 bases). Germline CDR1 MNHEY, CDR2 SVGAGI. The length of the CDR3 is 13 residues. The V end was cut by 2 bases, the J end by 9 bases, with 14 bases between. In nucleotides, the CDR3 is TGTGCCAGCAGTTACCAGGGTGCTCAAGGGCAGTACTTC. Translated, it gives CASSYQGAQGQYF.

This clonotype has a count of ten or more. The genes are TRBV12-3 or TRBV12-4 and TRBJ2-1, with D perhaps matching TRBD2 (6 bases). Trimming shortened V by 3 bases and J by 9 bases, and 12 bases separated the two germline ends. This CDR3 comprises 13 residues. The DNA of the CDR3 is TGTGCCAGCAGTTTTGCCCAGGGAGGTGAGCAGTTCTTC. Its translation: CASSFAQGGEQFF.

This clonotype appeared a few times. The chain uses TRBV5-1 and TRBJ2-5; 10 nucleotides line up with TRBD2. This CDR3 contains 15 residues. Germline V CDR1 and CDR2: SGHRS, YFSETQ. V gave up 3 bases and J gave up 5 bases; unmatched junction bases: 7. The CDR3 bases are TGCGCCAGCAGCTCCCTACTGACTAGCGGGGAGACCCAGTACTTC. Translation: CASSSLLTSGETQYF. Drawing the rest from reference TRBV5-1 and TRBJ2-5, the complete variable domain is KAGVTQTPRYLIKTRGQQVTLSCSPISGHRSVSWYQQTPGQGLQFLFEYFSETQRNKGNFPGRFSGRQFSNSRSEMNVSTLELGDSALYLCASSSLLTSGETQYFGPGTRLLVL.

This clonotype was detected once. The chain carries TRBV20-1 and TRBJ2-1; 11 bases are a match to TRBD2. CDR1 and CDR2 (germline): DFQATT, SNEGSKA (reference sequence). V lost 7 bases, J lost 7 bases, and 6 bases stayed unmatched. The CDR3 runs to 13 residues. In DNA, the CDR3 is TGCAGTGTCCCTCGGACTAGCGGGAATGAGCAGTTCTTC. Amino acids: CSVPRTSGNEQFF.

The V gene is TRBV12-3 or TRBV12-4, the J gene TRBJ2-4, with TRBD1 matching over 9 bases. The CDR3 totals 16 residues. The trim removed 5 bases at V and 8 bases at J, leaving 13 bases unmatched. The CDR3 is CASSLFIRDRDYIQYF. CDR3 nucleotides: TGTGCCAGCAGTCTTTTTATCCGGGACAGGGACTACATTCAGTACTTC.

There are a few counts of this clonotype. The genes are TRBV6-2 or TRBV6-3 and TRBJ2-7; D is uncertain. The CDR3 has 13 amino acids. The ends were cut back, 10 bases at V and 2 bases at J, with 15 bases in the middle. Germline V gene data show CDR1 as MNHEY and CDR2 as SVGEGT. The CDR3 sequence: CATPMDDTYEQYF. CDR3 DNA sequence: TGTGCCACTCCTATGGATGATACCTACGAGCAGTACTTC.

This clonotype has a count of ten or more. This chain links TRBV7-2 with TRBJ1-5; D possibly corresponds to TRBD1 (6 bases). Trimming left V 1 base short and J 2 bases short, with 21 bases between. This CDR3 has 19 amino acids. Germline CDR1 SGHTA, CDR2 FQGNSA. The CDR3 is CASSLGSPRGRFGNQPQHF. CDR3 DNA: TGTGCCAGCAGCTTAGGCTCCCCCAGGGGCCGTTTCGGCAATCAGCCCCAGCATTTT.

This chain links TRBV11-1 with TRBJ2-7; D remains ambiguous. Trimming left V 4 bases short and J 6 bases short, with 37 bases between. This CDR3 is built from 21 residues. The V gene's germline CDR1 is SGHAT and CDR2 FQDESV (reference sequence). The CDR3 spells CASSSTFLGATTSAKTLEQYF. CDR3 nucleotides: TGTGCCAGCAGCTCTACCTTTTTGGGCGCCACTACTTCGGCGAAAACCCTCGAGCAGTACTTC.

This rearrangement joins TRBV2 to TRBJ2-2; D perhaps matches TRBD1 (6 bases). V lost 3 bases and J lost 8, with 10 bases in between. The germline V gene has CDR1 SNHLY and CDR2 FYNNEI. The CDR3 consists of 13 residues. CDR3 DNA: TGTGCCAGCAGTGATGGGGGCTTGGGGGAGCTGTTTTTT. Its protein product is CASSDGGLGELFF.

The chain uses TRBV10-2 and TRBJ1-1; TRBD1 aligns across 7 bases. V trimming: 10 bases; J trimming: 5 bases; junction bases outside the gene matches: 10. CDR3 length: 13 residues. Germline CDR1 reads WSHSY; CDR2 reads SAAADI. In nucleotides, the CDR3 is TGCGCCATCAGGGGGGGCGTTCGGACTGAAGCTTTCTTT. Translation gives CAIRGGVRTEAFF.

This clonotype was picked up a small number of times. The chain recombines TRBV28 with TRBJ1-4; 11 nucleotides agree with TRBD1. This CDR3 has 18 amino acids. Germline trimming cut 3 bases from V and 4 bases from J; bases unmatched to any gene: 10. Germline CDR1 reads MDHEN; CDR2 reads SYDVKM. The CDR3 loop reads CASSLGTGGTYFNEKLFF. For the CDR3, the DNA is TGTGCCAGCAGTTTGGGGACAGGGGGGACGTATTTTAATGAAAAACTGTTTTTT.

The CDR3 loop reads CSVEGSESSYNEQFF. The CDR3 coding sequence is TGCAGCGTTGAGGGCTCGGAAAGCTCCTACAATGAGCAGTTCTTC. The rearrangement links TRBV29-1 to TRBJ2-1; D remains ambiguous. V lost 3 bases and J 0 bases, leaving 12 bases between the germline ends. Germline CDR1 SQVTM, CDR2 ANQGSEA. The CDR3 has 15 amino acids.